This section outlines one T cell receptor beta chain sequence together with its context. Germline lookup yields CDR1 MDHEN and CDR2 SYDVKM. V lost 6 bases to trimming and J lost 4 bases, with 12 bases between them. The CDR3 is 13 amino acids. TCR beta chains were sequenced at survey level with immunoSEQ. Using immunoSEQ multiplex PCR, the repertoire was profiled, and TCRdb retains in-frame clones only, with some absent. The sample holds 60,000 to 75,000 clones, just under 95% seen once. This sequence was found in a man aged 35-49 years with rheumatoid arthritis. The sequencing sample was made of PBMCs. The chain couples TRBV28 to TRBJ1-2; D not resolved. CDR3 amino acids: CASSLLGLYGYTF. The CDR3, as DNA: TGTGCCAGCAGCCTGCTAGGCCTCTATGGCTACACCTTC.